This TCR beta chain was found in a study of blood T cell repertoires in COVID-19. About the study: Samples came from the United States, Italy and Spain, spanning acute and convalescent COVID-19.

Method: immunoSEQ multiplex PCR; TCRdb's copy keeps in-frame clones and lacks some. Among about 49,000 clones listed, about 85% were seen once. V shed 4 bases and J shed 0 bases, with 7 bases lying between them. Germline lookup yields CDR1 SGHDT and CDR2 YYEEEE. The CDR3 runs to 13 residues. The sample taken for sequencing was peripheral blood. The receptor's source is a man aged 35 to 55 with active COVID-19. The chain couples TRBV5-6 to TRBJ1-1, with D unresolved. The CDR3 loop is CASSHTVNTEAFF. CDR3 nucleotides: TGTGCCAGCAGCCATACAGTGAACACTGAAGCTTTCTTT. Complete variable domain (other parts from reference TRBV5-6 and TRBJ1-1): DAGVTQSPTHLIKTRGQQVTLRCSPKSGHDTVSWYQQALGQGPQFIFQYYEEEERQRGNFPDRFSGHQFPNYSSELNVNALLLGDSALYLCASSHTVNTEAFFGQGTRLTVV.